This T cell receptor (beta chain) was profiled in a study of T cells in Graves' hyperthyroidism and ophthalmopathy. General study findings and limits: The authors' 13 V-J model separated ophthalmopathy from stable hyperthyroidism.

This clonotype was counted at least ten times. Its cognate antigen is unknown. Amplified regions were TCR beta CDR3 sequences from RNA transcripts. The TCR CDR3 first-round RT-PCR relied on the HTBI primer set. TCRdb reprocessed the multiplex PCR reads via MiXCR and lists one record per CDR3 protein. This sample has 360,000 or so distinct CDR3 sequences; roughly 15% occur once, and the top ten carry about 20%. V lost 5 bases and J lost 6, with 17 bases in between. Germline CDR1 reads SGHVS; CDR2 reads FQNEAQ. This CDR3 comprises 14 residues. The chain links TRBV7-8 to TRBJ2-7; D might be TRBD2 (5 bases). The source of this sequence is a woman in her sixties with Graves' ophthalmopathy. Source material: blood. The CDR3 spells CASSPARGPSEQYF. In DNA form, the CDR3 reads TGTGCCAGCAGCCCCGCCCGAGGGCCTAGCGAGCAGTACTTC.